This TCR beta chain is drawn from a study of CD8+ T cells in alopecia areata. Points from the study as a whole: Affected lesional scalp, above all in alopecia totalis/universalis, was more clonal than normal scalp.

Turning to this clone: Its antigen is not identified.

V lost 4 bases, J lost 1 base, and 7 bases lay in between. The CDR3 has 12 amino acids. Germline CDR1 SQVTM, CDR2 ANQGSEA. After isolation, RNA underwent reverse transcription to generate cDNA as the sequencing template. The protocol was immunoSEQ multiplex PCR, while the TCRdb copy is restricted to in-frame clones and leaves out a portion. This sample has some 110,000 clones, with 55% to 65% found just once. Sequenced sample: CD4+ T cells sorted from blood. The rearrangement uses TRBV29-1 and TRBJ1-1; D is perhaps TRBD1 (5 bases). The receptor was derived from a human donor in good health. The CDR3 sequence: CSVVGQNTEAFF. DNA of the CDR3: TGCAGCGTTGTGGGGCAGAACACTGAAGCTTTCTTT. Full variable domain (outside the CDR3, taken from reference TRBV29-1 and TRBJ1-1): SAVISQKPSRDICQRGTSLTIQCQVDSQVTMMFWYRQQPGQSLTLIATANQGSEATYESGFVIDKFPISRPNLTFSTLTVSNMSPEDSSIYLCSVVGQNTEAFFGQGTRLTVV.